The 5 T cell receptor beta chains presented below share a single source sample, sequenced in a study of blood T cells in healthy people across ages. Using a J-beta primer mix together with a sample-barcoded 5' primer, a second PCR was run for roughly 6 to 11 cycles. TCRdb independently ran MiXCR on the 5' RACE reads; one entry per CDR3 protein. The table shows about a million distinct CDR3 sequences, with around two fifths occurring only once. Sequences were obtained from blood. The receptors come from a man aged 18 to 35 in good health.

This clonotype was picked up many times. The V and J genes are TRBV5-4 and TRBJ1-1; a weak D match, TRBD1 (5 bases). V was shortened by 4 bases and J by 7 bases, with 14 bases between the two germline ends. Per the germline V gene, CDR1 is SGHNT and CDR2 is YYREEE (reference sequence). The CDR3 contains 13 residues. Written as DNA, the CDR3 is TGTGCCAGCAGCGTGGGGCCAGAAATTGAAGCTTTCTTT. This translates into CASSVGPEIEAFF.

The V call is TRBV4-2, the J call TRBJ2-7; D is possibly TRBD1 (6 bases). V shed 0 bases and J shed 7 bases, with 22 bases lying between them. The germline V gene encodes CDR1 LGHNA and CDR2 YNFKEQ. The CDR3 loop spans 17 amino acids. Written as DNA, the CDR3 is TGTGCCAGCAGCCAAGATCATCAGGGGTCATCTTACAATGAGCAGTACTTC. Translated: CASSQDHQGSSYNEQYF.

J is TRBJ2-7 and V is TRBV5-1; 9 bases are shared with TRBD1. The length of the CDR3 is 14 residues. CDR1 and CDR2 from the germline V gene are SGHRS and YFSETQ. V shed 5 bases and J 7 bases; nucleotides not matched to a gene: 10. The CDR3 DNA follows: TGCGCCAGCAGACCGGGACAGGGTTTCAATGAGCAGTACTTC. The encoded protein is CASRPGQGFNEQYF.

This clonotype occurred a few times. This chain uses TRBV4-2 with TRBJ2-3; TRBD2 aligns across 9 bases. The CDR3 covers 17 residues. V shed 2 bases, J shed 8 bases, and the junction held 14 bases outside the gene matches. CDR1 LGHNA and CDR2 YNFKEQ come from the germline V gene. In DNA, the CDR3 is TGTGCCAGCAGCCAATCCTTAGCTAGCGGGACTGGGGCTACGCAGTATTTT. Protein: CASSQSLASGTGATQYF.

The sample holds a few counts of this clonotype. This sequence joins TRBV7-2 and TRBJ1-2; the D gene is possibly TRBD1 (5 bases). CDR1 is SGHTA, CDR2 FQGNSA, per germline. Trimming left V 0 bases short and J 5 bases short, with 16 bases between. This CDR3 has 16 amino acids. This CDR3 reads CASSLATGNSGYGYTF. CDR3 in DNA: TGTGCCAGCAGCTTAGCCACAGGAAATTCGGGGTATGGCTACACCTTC.